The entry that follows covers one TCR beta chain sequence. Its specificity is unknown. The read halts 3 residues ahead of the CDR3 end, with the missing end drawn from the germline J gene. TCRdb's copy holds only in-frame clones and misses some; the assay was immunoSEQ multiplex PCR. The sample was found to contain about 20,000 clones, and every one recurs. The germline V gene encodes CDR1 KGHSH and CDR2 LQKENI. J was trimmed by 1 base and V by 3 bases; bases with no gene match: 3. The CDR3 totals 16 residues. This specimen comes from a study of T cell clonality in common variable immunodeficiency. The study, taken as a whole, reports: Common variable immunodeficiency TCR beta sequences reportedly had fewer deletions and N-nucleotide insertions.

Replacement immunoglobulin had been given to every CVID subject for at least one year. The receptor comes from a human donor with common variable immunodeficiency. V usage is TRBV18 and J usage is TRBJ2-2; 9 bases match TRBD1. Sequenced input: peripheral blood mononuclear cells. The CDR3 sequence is CASSPGDRENTGELFF. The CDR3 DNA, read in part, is TGTGCCAGCTCACCCGGGGACAGGGAGAACACCGGGGAG.